One sample yielded the 26 T cell receptor beta chains listed below, sequenced in a study of T cell responses to AZD1222 COVID-19 vaccine. Only in-frame clones appear in the TCRdb table, and some are missing; sequencing was by immunoSEQ multiplex PCR. The sample includes some 160,000 clones, just over 90% of them seen just once. The source was peripheral blood, collected 28 days after the second AZD1222 dose. The receptor source for this set is an adult who received the AZD1222 COVID-19 vaccine.

J is TRBJ2-5 and V is TRBV7-6; perhaps TRBD1 as D (6 bases). Germline assignment: CDR1 SGHVS and CDR2 FNYEAQ. The V end was cut by 5 bases, the J end by 1 base, with 17 bases between. CDR3 size: 16 residues. The CDR3 coding sequence is TGTGCCAGCAGCGACCGGACAGACGGAAGCCAAGAGACCCAGTACTTC. Translated: CASSDRTDGSQETQYF. The variable domain in full, with the rest retrieved from reference TRBV7-6 and TRBJ2-5, is GAGVSQSPRYKVTKRGQDVALRCDPISGHVSLYWYRQALGQGPEFLTYFNYEAQQDKSGLPNDRFSAERPEGSISTLTIQRTEQRDSAMYRCASSDRTDGSQETQYFGPGTRLLVL.

The rearrangement uses TRBV6-5 and TRBJ2-1; the match to TRBD2 covers 7 bases. This CDR3 is 15 amino acids long. Germline V CDR1 and CDR2: MNHEY, SVGAGI. The V gene end was trimmed by 6 bases and the J gene end by 0 bases; junction bases not matched to a gene: 5. This CDR3 is CASSRGGTSYNEQFF. The DNA of the CDR3 is TGTGCCAGCAGCCGCGGGGGAACCTCCTACAATGAGCAGTTCTTC.

This clone was detected once. The chain combines TRBV11-3 with TRBJ1-6; 8 nucleotides agree with TRBD1. The length of the CDR3 is 13 residues. Germline V gene lookup returns CDR1 SGHNT and CDR2 YENEEA. V lost 5 bases to trimming and J lost 8 bases; unmatched junction nucleotides: 2. The CDR3 loop reads CASSTDRDSPLHF. The CDR3 DNA sequence: TGTGCCAGCAGCACGGACAGGGATTCACCCCTCCACTTT.

This clone appeared a few times. V is TRBV9 and J is TRBJ2-1; maybe TRBD2 (6 bases). Germline CDR1 is SGDLS and CDR2 is YYNGEE. The CDR3 is 15 amino acids. With 0 bases removed from V and 6 bases from J, the gap between germline ends came to 13 bases. This CDR3 reads CASSVVSGGGNEQFF. CDR3 sequence (DNA): TGTGCCAGCAGCGTAGTATCCGGGGGAGGCAATGAGCAGTTCTTC.

The chain combines TRBV7-9 with TRBJ2-1; 9 bases fit TRBD1. The CDR3 runs to 16 residues. V lost 5 bases to trimming and J lost 1 base; unmatched junction nucleotides: 6. CDR1 SEHNR and CDR2 FQNEAQ come from the germline V gene (reference sequence). For the CDR3, the DNA is TGTGCCAGCAGCCCCGACAGGGGGTGGTCCTACAATGAGCAGTTCTTC. Translating gives CASSPDRGWSYNEQFF.

V usage is TRBV2 and J usage is TRBJ1-2; 11 bases are a match to TRBD1. Per germline, CDR1 SNHLY and CDR2 FYNNEI. V gave up 4 bases and J gave up 8 bases; unmatched junction bases: 3. The CDR3 totals 13 residues. The CDR3 sequence: CASSVDRGQGYTF. The CDR3 DNA sequence: TGTGCCAGCAGTGTGGACAGGGGGCAAGGCTACACCTTC.

The chain is built from TRBV10-3 and TRBJ1-5; 7 bases map to TRBD1. The CDR3 extends over 13 amino acids. Per the germline V gene, CDR1 is ENHRY and CDR2 is SYGVKD. V trimming: 6 bases; J trimming: 5 bases; junction bases outside the gene matches: 4. The CDR3 DNA is TGTGCCATCAGCTTCGACAGGGATCAGCCCCAGCATTTT. Its protein is CAISFDRDQPQHF.

The chain recombines TRBV19 with TRBJ2-1; D possibly corresponds to TRBD2 (5 bases). V gave up 9 bases and J gave up 0 bases, with 15 bases separating them. The CDR3 loop spans 15 amino acids. Per the germline V gene, CDR1 is LNHDA and CDR2 is SQIVND (reference sequence). CDR3 residues: CASREVRLSYNEQFF. DNA for the CDR3: TGTGCCAGCCGGGAAGTGCGACTCTCCTACAATGAGCAGTTCTTC.

The J gene is TRBJ1-4, the V gene TRBV9; D may be TRBD1 (5 bases). The CDR3 covers 14 residues. Germline-derived CDR1 and CDR2 are SGDLS and YYNGEE. Deletions cut 3 bases from V and 8 bases from J, with 14 bases between. CDR3 bases: TGTGCCAGCAGCGCAGGGCCCCTTGGGGAAAAACTGTTTTTT. This sequence encodes CASSAGPLGEKLFF.

This chain connects TRBV7-2 to TRBJ2-4, with D perhaps TRBD2 (5 bases). Trimming took 5 bases from V and 8 from J, leaving 13 bases between them. The CDR3 sequence is 13 residues long. From germline, CDR1 is SGHTA and CDR2 FQGNSA. The CDR3 is CASSQNTRDIQYF. The CDR3 DNA sequence: TGTGCCAGCAGCCAGAATACTAGAGACATTCAGTACTTC.

A single count supports this clone. This chain uses TRBV10-3 with TRBJ2-7; 7 nucleotides match TRBD2. After removal of 10 bases from V and 5 bases from J, the junction contained 11 bases not matched to a gene. The germline CDR1 and CDR2 sequences are ENHRY and SYGVKD. The CDR3 spans 13 residues. The CDR3 spells CATLPTTSDEQYF. The CDR3 bases are TGTGCCACCCTGCCAACTACTAGCGACGAGCAGTACTTC.

The chain is built from TRBV6-1 and TRBJ1-1; 9 bases are a match to TRBD1. The CDR3 runs 16 residues. Germline trimming cut 4 bases from V and 2 bases from J; bases unmatched to any gene: 8. CDR1 and CDR2 (germline): MNHNS, SASEGT. The CDR3: CASSGWDREGNTEAFF. In nucleotides, the CDR3 is TGTGCCAGCAGTGGTTGGGACAGGGAAGGAAACACTGAAGCTTTCTTT.

This chain uses TRBV4-1 with TRBJ1-2; 11 bases line up with TRBD1. The V gene end was trimmed by 3 bases and the J gene end by 8 bases; junction bases not matched to a gene: 14. Germline CDR1 reads MGHRA; CDR2 reads YSYEKL. CDR3 size: 17 residues. In DNA, the CDR3 is TGCGCCAGCAGCCATCCCACCGGGACAGGGGGTTTGAGCGGCTACACCTTC. Protein sequence: CASSHPTGTGGLSGYTF.

The chain links TRBV7-2 to TRBJ1-1, with D perhaps TRBD1 (5 bases). V was cut by 5 bases and J by 4 bases, with 14 bases left in between. In germline, CDR1 is SGHTA, CDR2 FQGNSA. This CDR3 has 14 residues. The CDR3, as DNA: TGTGCCAGCAGCCCCGGGGGGAGGGTCACTGAAGCTTTCTTT. Its translation is CASSPGGRVTEAFF.

The rearrangement joins TRBV6-7 to TRBJ1-2; tentative D call: TRBD1 (5 bases). Being an ORF, TRBV6-7 has a function that is uncertain. Trimming removed 6 bases at V and 5 bases at J, with 28 bases between. The CDR3 consists of 18 residues. CDR3 loop: CASSSVRGLGVIGYGYTF. CDR3 sequence (DNA): TGTGCCAGCAGCTCCGTACGGGGGTTGGGGGTAATAGGTTATGGCTACACCTTC.

This rearrangement joins TRBV5-1 to TRBJ2-7; D remains ambiguous. V gave up 4 bases and J gave up 2 bases, with 10 bases separating them. Germline CDR1 reads SGHRS; CDR2 reads YFSETQ. This CDR3 has 13 residues. This CDR3 is CASSGIPPYEQYF. The CDR3 DNA sequence: TGCGCCAGCAGCGGGATCCCCCCCTACGAGCAGTACTTC.

The genes are TRBV7-6 and TRBJ2-1; TRBD2 agrees at 9 bases. This CDR3 comprises 16 residues. The V gene's germline CDR1 is SGHVS and CDR2 FNYEAQ. V gave up 3 bases and J gave up 9 bases; unmatched junction bases: 12. CDR3 residues: CASSFAVDSGSPEQFF. CDR3 sequence (DNA): TGTGCCAGCAGCTTCGCTGTAGATAGCGGGAGCCCTGAGCAGTTCTTC.

Regarding this clone: The missing conserved phenylalanine or tryptophan at the end of this CDR3 makes a read error likely. The rearrangement uses TRBV27 and TRBJ1-1, with D hard to call. The CDR3 is 12 amino acids. Trimming took 10 bases from V and 4 from J, leaving 13 bases between them. Per germline, CDR1 MNHEY and CDR2 SMNVEV (reference sequence). The CDR3 is CATFGPFTEAFS. The DNA of the CDR3 is TGTGCCACTTTCGGACCGTTCACTGAAGCTTTCTCT.

This clone was picked up one time. The CDR3 sequence: CASSLGGGRNTEAFF. In nucleotides, the CDR3 is TGTGCCAGCAGCCTGGGGGGTGGACGGAACACTGAAGCTTTCTTT. The rearrangement uses TRBV11-3 and TRBJ1-1, with D perhaps matching TRBD1 (5 bases). The germline V and J ends were trimmed by 5 bases and 1 base, with 14 bases remaining between them. Germline values: CDR1 SGHNT, CDR2 YENEEA. There are 15 residues in the CDR3. The whole variable domain, filled in from reference TRBV11-3 and TRBJ1-1, reads EAGVVQSPRYKIIEKKQPVAFWCNPISGHNTLYWYLQNLGQGPELLIRYENEEAVDDSQLPKDRFSAERLKGVDSTLKIQPAELGDSAVYLCASSLGGGRNTEAFFGQGTRLTVV.

The chain uses TRBV29-1 and TRBJ1-1; D call uncertain. The germline gives CDR1 SQVTM, CDR2 ANQGSEA. V lost 3 bases, J lost 1 base, and 9 bases lay in between. The CDR3 is 13 amino acids. The CDR3 sequence is CSVEGLPNTEAFF. As DNA, the CDR3 is TGCAGCGTTGAGGGGTTACCGAACACTGAAGCTTTCTTT.

The rearrangement joins TRBV19 to TRBJ1-3; D gene unclear. The germline V and J ends were trimmed by 2 bases and 5 bases, with 10 bases remaining between them. The germline V gene has CDR1 LNHDA and CDR2 SQIVND (reference sequence). CDR3 length: 14 residues. The chain's CDR3 is CASSITSGRNTIYF. The CDR3 DNA reads as TGTGCCAGTAGTATAACCAGTGGGAGAAACACCATATATTTT.

This clone is categorized as medium-sized. The V call is TRBV27, the J call TRBJ1-1; 8 bases are a match to TRBD1. The CDR3 sequence is 16 residues long. Germline-derived CDR1 and CDR2 are MNHEY and SMNVEV (reference sequence). V dropped 3 bases and J dropped 5; count of bases not matched to a gene: 11. The CDR3: CASSFYHLRGQTEAFF. The CDR3 bases are TGTGCCAGCAGTTTCTATCACCTCAGGGGGCAGACTGAAGCTTTCTTT.

The gene calls are TRBV6-5 and TRBJ1-1, with D possibly matching TRBD1 (5 bases). Per germline, CDR1 MNHEY and CDR2 SVGAGI. The V end lost 5 bases, the J end lost 8 bases, and 12 bases lay between the germline ends. The CDR3 length is 12 residues. The CDR3 sequence is CASSRGPPEAFF. The CDR3 bases are TGTGCCAGCAGTAGGGGACCGCCGGAAGCTTTCTTT.

The J gene is TRBJ1-1, the V gene TRBV19; 10 bases match TRBD1. Germline-derived CDR1 and CDR2 are LNHDA and SQIVND (reference sequence). After removal of 5 bases from V and 4 bases from J, the junction contained 4 bases not matched to a gene. There are 14 residues in the CDR3. The CDR3 coding sequence is TGTGCCAGTAGTGACAGGGGGCGAGTCACTGAAGCTTTCTTT. This codes for CASSDRGRVTEAFF.

The gene calls are TRBV29-1 and TRBJ2-7; TRBD1 agrees at 11 bases. The length of the CDR3 is 15 residues. CDR1 is SQVTM, CDR2 ANQGSEA, per germline. V shed 7 bases and J 4 bases; nucleotides not matched to a gene: 12. CDR3 in DNA: TGCAGCGCCTCTACCCGAGGGACAGGGGGGTACGAGCAGTACTTC. As protein: CSASTRGTGGYEQYF.

The chain has TRBV6-5 and TRBJ2-7; 8 bases map to TRBD1. Germline loops: CDR1 MNHEY, CDR2 SVGAGI. CDR3 length: 14 amino acids. V gave up 6 bases and J gave up 4 bases; unmatched junction bases: 8. CDR3: CASSAGTGGYEQYF. CDR3 nucleotide sequence: TGTGCCAGCAGCGCCGGGACAGGTGGTTACGAGCAGTACTTC.